This TCR beta chain was captured by sequencing in a study of CD8 T cells in ankylosing spondylitis (dated by TCRdb to 2015 to 2018). About the investigation overall: The study set out to find disease-linked TCR variants by profiling T cell receptor beta repertoires in ankylosing spondylitis patients and healthy donors. Peripheral blood samples were taken, and synovial fluid was additionally collected from ankylosing spondylitis patients. The full study cohort comprised about 24 ankylosing spondylitis patients and 110 or so healthy donors. Beyond this particular receptor, the publication reports: Some of the motif variants had been reported before in the synovial fluid and blood of reactive arthritis patients, a finding that suggests common disease-initiation mechanisms. The disease-linked clones were reported as significantly enriched in matched synovial fluid samples from ankylosing spondylitis patients. In peripheral blood, the disease-linked clones were found at relatively low frequencies and had a CD8+ phenotype. A TCR beta motif of 7 or 8 highly homologous amino acid variants appeared characteristic of blood from ankylosing spondylitis patients.

Including cysteine and phenylalanine, the CDR3 has 16 amino acids. The CDR3 DNA has 48 bases and is translated from base 1. The junction carries 16 bases between V and J, which are trimmed by 2 bases and 5 bases respectively. CDR1 and CDR2 are read off the germline V gene as MGHDK and SYGVNS. The table lists this clonotype with many counts. Its target antigen remains unknown. Within one base of it there is no much larger clone, and no base qualities were kept. Sequencing used an Illumina HiSeq 2500. Quantitative 5'-RACE with molecular barcodes was used to prepare TCR beta libraries. Per the authors' processing: To identify disease-linked TCR variants, a new computational method was used, one built on a probabilistic model of VDJ rearrangement. TCRdb reanalyzed the raw reads on its own, using fastp at Q25 for trimming and MiXCR for clone calling, and kept in-frame beta chains. Every entry covers one CDR3 protein and lists the most common genes and DNA from its rows. TCRdb, rather than the study authors, made the V and J calls. The sample table lists about 510,000 distinct CDR3 sequences, 5.3% of them with a count of one. The top ten hold 3% to 4% of the sample.

Specimen: blood, either unsorted or a sorted T cell fraction (not recorded which). This clonotype originated in a male donor with ankylosing spondylitis. Recombination joined TRBV25-1 with TRBJ2-1; too little of a D gene remains to name it. The CDR3 region: CASSEIKADLNNEQFF. The DNA sequence reads TGTGCCAGCAGTGAAATAAAGGCCGACTTAAACAATGAGCAGTTCTTC.